This T cell receptor (beta chain) was profiled in a study of early T cells in non-severe SARS-CoV-2 infection. Study summary: Sequenced material consisted of bulk RNA (from unsorted whole blood), and chains were unpaired. Regarding the study as a whole: Database matching using VDJdb favored anti-spike CD8 responses, with private and CD4 specificities left missing.

The CDR3 spans 11 residues. The V end lost 5 bases, the J end lost 8 bases, and 7 bases lay between the germline ends. Germline V gene lookup returns CDR1 SGHTA and CDR2 FQGNSA. TCRdb reprocessed the 5' RACE reads with MiXCR, giving one entry per CDR3 protein. The sample records roughly 64,000 distinct CDR3 sequences, about 11% being singletons. Of note for this clonotype: Its antigen is still unknown.

The origin of this receptor is an adult who was a healthcare worker with PCR-confirmed SARS-CoV-2 infection or an uninfected control (not recorded which). The rearrangement links TRBV7-2 to TRBJ2-1; D remains unclear. The source was whole blood, collected at baseline. The CDR3 reads CASSPLDEQFF. CDR3 DNA: TGTGCCAGCAGCCCTTTAGATGAGCAGTTCTTC.